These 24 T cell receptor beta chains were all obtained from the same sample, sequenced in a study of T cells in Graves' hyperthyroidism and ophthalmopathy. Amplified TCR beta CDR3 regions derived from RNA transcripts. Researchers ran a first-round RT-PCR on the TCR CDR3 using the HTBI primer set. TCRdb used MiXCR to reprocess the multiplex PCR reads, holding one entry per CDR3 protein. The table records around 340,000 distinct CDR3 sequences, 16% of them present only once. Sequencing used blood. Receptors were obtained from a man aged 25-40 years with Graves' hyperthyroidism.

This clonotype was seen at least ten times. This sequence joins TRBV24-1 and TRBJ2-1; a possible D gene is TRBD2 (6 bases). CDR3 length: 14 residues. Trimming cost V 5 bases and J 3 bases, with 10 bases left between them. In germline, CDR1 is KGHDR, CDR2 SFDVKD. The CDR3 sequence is CATSGQGGYNEQFF. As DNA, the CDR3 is TGTGCCACCAGTGGGCAGGGAGGCTACAATGAGCAGTTCTTC.

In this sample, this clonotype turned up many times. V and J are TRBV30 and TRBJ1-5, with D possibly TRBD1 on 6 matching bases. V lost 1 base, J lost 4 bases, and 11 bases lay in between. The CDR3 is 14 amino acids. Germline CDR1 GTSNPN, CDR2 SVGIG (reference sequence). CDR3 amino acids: CAWSGGGINQPQHF. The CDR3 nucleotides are TGTGCCTGGAGTGGGGGGGGCATAAATCAGCCCCAGCATTTT.

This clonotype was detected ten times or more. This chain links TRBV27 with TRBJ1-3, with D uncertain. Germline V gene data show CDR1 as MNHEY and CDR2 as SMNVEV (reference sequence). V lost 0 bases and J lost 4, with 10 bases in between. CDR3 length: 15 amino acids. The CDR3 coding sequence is TGTGCCAGCAGTTTATCGATTACTCTGGGAAACACCATATATTTT. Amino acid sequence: CASSLSITLGNTIYF.

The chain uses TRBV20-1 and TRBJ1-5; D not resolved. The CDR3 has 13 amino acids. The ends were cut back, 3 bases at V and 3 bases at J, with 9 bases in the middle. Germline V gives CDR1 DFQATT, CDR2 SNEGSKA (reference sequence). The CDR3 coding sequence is TGCAGTGCTAGTCCCAATCTCAATCAGCCCCAGCATTTT. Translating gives CSASPNLNQPQHF.

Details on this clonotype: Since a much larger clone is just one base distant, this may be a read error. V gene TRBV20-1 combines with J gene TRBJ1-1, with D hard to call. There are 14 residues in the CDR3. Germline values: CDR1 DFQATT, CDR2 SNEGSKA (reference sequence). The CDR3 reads CSARDARANTEVFF. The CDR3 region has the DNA TGCAGTGCTAGAGATGCCCGAGCGAACACTGAAGTTTTCTTT.

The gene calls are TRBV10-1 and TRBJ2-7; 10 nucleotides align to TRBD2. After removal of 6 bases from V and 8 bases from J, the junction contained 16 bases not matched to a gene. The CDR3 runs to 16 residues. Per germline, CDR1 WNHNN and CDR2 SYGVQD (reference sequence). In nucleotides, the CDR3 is TGCGCCAGCAGCGGACAGAGGACTAGCGGCACGGTGCAGCAGTACTTC. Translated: CASSGQRTSGTVQQYF.

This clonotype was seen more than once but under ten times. The DNA for the CDR3 is TGTGCCACCGCAACCCGGGATGAGCAGTTCTTC. It specifies CATATRDEQFF. V and J are TRBV27 and TRBJ2-1; D is ambiguous. In germline, CDR1 is MNHEY, CDR2 SMNVEV (reference sequence). The CDR3 sequence is 11 residues long. V lost 10 bases, J lost 8 bases, and 12 bases lay in between.

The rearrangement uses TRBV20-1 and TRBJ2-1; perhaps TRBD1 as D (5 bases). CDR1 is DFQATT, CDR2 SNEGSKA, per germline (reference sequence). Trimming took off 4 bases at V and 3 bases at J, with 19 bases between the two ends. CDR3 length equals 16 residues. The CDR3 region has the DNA TGCAGTGCTATCGAGGTGGGGCGGTTCAGCTACAATGAGCAGTTCTTC. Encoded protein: CSAIEVGRFSYNEQFF.

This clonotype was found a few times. The CDR3, as DNA: TGTGCCAGCAGCTTGCGGGGGAGGGGATCCTACGAGCAGTTCTTC. It is translated as CASSLRGRGSYEQFF. V usage is TRBV5-4 and J usage is TRBJ2-7; TRBD2 agrees at 7 bases. The last part of the DNA fits TRBJ2-1 better; the J call may be wrong. The CDR3 loop spans 15 amino acids. Germline V CDR1 and CDR2: SGHNT, YYREEE (reference sequence).

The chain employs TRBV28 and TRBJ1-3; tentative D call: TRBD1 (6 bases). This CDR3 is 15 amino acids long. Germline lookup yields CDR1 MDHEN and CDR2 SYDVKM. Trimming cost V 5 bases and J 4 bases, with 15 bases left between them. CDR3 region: CASSGGGARGNTIYF. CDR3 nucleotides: TGTGCCAGCAGTGGGGGGGGGGCGCGGGGAAACACCATATATTTT. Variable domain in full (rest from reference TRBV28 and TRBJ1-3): DVKVTQSSRYLVKRTGEKVFLECVQDMDHENMFWYRQDPGLGLRLIYFSYDVKMKEKGDIPEGYSVSREKKERFSLILESASTNQTSMYLCASSGGGARGNTIYFGEGSWLTVV.

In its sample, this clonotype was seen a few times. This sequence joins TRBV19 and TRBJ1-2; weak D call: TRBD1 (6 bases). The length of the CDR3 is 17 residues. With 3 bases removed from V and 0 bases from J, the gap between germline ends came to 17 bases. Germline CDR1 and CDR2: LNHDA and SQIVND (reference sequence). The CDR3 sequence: CASSILVWTAPNYGYTF. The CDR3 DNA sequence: TGTGCCAGTAGTATTCTAGTCTGGACAGCTCCTAACTATGGCTACACCTTC.

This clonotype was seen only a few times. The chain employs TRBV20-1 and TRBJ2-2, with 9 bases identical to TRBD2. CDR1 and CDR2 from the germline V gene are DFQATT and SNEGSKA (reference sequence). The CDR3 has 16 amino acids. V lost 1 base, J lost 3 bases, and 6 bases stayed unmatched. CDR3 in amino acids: CSARVAGGQDTGELFF. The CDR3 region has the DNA TGCAGTGCTAGAGTTGCGGGAGGGCAGGACACCGGGGAGCTGTTTTTT.

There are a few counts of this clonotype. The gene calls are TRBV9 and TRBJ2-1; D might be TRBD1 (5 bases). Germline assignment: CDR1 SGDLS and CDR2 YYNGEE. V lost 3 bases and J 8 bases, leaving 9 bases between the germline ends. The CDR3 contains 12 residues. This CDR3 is CASSGEGDEQFF. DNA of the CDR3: TGTGCCAGCAGCGGAGAAGGGGATGAGCAGTTCTTC.

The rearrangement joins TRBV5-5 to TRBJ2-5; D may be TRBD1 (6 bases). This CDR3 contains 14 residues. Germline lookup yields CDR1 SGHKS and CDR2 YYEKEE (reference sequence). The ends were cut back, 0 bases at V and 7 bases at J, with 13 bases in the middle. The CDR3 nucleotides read TGTGCCAGCAGCTTGGTGGGGGCGTTCGGGACCCAGTACTTC. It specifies CASSLVGAFGTQYF.

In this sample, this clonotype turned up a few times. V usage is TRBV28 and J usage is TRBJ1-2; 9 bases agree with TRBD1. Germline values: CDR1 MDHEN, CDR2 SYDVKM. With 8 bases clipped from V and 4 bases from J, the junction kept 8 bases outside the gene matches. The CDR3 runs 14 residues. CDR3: CASRGQGRSYGYTF. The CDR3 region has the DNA TGTGCCAGCCGGGGACAGGGACGCTCCTATGGCTACACCTTC.

Here the CDR3 DNA reads TGTGCCAGTAGTATTGTAGCGGGAGACTACGAGCAGTACTTC. It codes for CASSIVAGDYEQYF. The chain links TRBV19 to TRBJ2-7; 9 bases map to TRBD2. CDR1 and CDR2 from the germline V gene are LNHDA and SQIVND (reference sequence). Losses at the gene ends were 3 bases for V and 3 bases for J; bases not matched to a gene: 3. The CDR3 is 14 amino acids.

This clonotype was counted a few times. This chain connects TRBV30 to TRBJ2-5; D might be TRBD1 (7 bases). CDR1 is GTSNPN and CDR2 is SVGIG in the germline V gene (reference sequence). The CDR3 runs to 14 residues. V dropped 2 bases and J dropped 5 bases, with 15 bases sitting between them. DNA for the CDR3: TGTGCCTGGAGTAGTAAAGCAGGGGGGGAGACCCAGTACTTC. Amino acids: CAWSSKAGGETQYF. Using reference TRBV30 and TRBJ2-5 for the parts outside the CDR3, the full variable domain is SQTIHQWPATLVQPVGSPLSLECTVEGTSNPNLYWYRQAAGRGLQLLFYSVGIGQISSEVPQNLSASRPQDRQFILSSKKLLLSDSGFYLCAWSSKAGGETQYFGPGTRLLVL.

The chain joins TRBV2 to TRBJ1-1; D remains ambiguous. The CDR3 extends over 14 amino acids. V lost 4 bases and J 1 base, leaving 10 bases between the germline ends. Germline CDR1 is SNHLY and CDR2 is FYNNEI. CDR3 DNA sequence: TGTGCCAGCAGTGCGGGGATCGCGAACACTGAAGCTTTCTTT. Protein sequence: CASSAGIANTEAFF.

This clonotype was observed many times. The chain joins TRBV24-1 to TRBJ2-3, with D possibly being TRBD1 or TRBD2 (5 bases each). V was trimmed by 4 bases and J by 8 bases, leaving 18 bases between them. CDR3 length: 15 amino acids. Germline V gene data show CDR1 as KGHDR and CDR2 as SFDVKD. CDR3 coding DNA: TGTGCCACCAGTGACCCGGGACCCATCTTTGGTACGCAGTATTTT. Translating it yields CATSDPGPIFGTQYF.

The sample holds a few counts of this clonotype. The CDR3 nucleotides read TGTGCCAGCAGGACAGGGTTGAACGAGCAGTACTTC. It yields the protein CASRTGLNEQYF. The chain has TRBV6-2 or TRBV6-3 and TRBJ2-7, with TRBD1 matching 7 bases. This CDR3 has 12 amino acids. From germline, CDR1 is MNHEY and CDR2 SVGEGT. After removal of 6 bases from V and 5 bases from J, the junction contained 4 bases not matched to a gene.

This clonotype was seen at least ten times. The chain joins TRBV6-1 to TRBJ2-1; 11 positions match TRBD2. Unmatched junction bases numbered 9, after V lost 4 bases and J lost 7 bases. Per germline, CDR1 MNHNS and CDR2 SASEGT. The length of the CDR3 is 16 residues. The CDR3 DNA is TGTGCCAGCAGTGTATTGGCTAGCGGGAGGAAGAATGAGCAGTTCTTC. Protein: CASSVLASGRKNEQFF.

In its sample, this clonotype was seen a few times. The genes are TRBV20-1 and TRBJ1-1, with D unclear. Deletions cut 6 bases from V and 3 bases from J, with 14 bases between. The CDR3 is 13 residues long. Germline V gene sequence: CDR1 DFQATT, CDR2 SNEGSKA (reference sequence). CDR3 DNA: TGCAGTGCCCTTGCGGGATTGTACACTGAAGCTTTCTTT. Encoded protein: CSALAGLYTEAFF.

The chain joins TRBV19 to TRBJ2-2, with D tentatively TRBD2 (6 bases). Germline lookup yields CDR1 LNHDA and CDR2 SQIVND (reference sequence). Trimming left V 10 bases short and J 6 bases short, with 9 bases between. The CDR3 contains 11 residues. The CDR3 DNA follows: TGTGCCACTCGACTAGCCGGGGAGCTGTTTTTT. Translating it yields CATRLAGELFF.

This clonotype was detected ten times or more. The CDR3 loop reads CALTADTEAFF. The CDR3 nucleotides read TGTGCCTTGACCGCTGACACTGAAGCTTTCTTT. V usage is TRBV30 and J usage is TRBJ1-1; D gene unclear. The CDR3 runs 11 residues. The germline CDR1 and CDR2 sequences are GTSNPN and SVGIG (reference sequence). Deletions cut 7 bases from V and 3 bases from J, with 9 bases between.